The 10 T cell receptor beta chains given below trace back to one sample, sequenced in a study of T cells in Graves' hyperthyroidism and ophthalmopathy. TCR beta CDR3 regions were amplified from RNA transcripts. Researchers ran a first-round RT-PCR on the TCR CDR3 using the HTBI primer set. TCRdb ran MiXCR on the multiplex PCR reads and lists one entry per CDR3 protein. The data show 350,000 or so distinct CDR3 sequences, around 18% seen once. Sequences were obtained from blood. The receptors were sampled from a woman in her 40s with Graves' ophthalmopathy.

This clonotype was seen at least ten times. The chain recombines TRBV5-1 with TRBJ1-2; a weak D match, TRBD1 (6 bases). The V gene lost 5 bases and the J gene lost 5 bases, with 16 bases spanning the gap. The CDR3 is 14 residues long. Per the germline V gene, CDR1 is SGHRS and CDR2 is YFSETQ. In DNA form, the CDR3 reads TGCGCCAGCAGTCTTGGACAGCCCGGGTATGGCTACACCTTC. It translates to CASSLGQPGYGYTF.

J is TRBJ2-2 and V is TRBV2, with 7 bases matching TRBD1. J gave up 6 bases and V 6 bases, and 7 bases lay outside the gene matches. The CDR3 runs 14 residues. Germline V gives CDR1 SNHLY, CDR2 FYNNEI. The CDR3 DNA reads TGTGCCAGCAGACTTGACAGGGCGTCCGGGGAGCTGTTTTTT. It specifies CASRLDRASGELFF.

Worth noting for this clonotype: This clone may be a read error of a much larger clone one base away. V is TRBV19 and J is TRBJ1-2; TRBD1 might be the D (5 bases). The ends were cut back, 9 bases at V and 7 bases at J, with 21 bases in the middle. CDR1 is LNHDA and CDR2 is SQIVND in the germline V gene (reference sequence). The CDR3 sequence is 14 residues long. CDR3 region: CASLGLGSRSGYTF. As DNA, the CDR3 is TGTGCCAGCCTGGGACTCGGGTCCCGTAGTGGCTACACCTTC.

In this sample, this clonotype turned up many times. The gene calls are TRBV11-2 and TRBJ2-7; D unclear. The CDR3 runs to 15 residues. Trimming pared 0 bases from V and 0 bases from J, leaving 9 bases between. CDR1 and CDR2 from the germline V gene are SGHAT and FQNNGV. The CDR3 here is CASSLDHGISYEQYF. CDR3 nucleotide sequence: TGTGCCAGCAGCTTAGATCATGGTATCTCCTACGAGCAGTACTTC.

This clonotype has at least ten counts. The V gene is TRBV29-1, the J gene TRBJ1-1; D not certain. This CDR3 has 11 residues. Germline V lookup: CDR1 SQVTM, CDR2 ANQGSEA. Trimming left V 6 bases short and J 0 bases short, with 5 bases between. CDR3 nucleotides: TGCAGCGTGGCAGTGAACACTGAAGCTTTCTTT. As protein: CSVAVNTEAFF.

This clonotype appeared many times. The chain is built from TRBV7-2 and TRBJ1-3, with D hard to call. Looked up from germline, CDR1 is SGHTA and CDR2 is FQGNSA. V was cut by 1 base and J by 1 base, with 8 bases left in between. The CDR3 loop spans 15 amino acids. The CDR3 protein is CASSLVGVSGNTIYF. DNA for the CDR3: TGTGCCAGCAGCTTAGTCGGTGTTTCTGGAAACACCATATATTTT.

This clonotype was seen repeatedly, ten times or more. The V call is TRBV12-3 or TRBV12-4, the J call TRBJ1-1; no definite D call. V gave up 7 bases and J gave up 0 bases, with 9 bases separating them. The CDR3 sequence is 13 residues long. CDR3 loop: CASTRHLNTEAFF. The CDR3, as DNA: TGTGCCAGCACCCGGCACCTGAACACTGAAGCTTTCTTT.

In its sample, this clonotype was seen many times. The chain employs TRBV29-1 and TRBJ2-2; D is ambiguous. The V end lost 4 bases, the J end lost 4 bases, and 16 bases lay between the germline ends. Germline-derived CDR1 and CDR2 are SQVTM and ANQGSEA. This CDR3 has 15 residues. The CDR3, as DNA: TGCAGCGTTGGACCGGGCCAAACGGGCACCGGGGAGCTGTTTTTT. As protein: CSVGPGQTGTGELFF.

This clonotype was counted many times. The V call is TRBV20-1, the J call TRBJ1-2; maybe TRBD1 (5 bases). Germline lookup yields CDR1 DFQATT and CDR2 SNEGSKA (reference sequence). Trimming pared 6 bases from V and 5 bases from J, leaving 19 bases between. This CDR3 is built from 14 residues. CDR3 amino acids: CSAPSGRTNYGYTF. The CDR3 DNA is TGCAGTGCGCCCAGTGGGCGGACAAATTATGGCTACACCTTC.

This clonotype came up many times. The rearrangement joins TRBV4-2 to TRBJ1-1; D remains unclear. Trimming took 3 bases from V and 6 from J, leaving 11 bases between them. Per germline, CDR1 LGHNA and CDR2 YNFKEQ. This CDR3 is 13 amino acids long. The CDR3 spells CASSQDDRPEAFF. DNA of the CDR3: TGTGCCAGCAGCCAGGATGACCGCCCTGAAGCTTTCTTT.